This T cell receptor (beta chain) was found in a study of T cell responses to AZD1222 COVID-19 vaccine. Only in-frame clones appear in the TCRdb table, and some are missing; sequencing was by immunoSEQ multiplex PCR. The table has some 150,000 clones, approximately 86% seen once. Comment on this clone: Its antigen is not known.

Study observations and caveats: Dominant CD4 TCR responses targeted spike regions 160-218 and 743-854. White British ancestry dominated among donors, who included more females, and clonal diversity was possibly underestimated.

The material was peripheral blood, obtained 28 days after the second dose of the MenACWY control vaccine. The source is an adult who received the MenACWY meningococcal vaccine as a control.

The CDR3 nucleotides read TGTGCCAGCAAGCCACTGGAAGGGGGACACTATGGCTACACCTTC. Protein sequence: CASKPLEGGHYGYTF. The V and J genes are TRBV28 and TRBJ1-2; a weak D match, TRBD1 (6 bases). Germline loops: CDR1 MDHEN, CDR2 SYDVKM. This CDR3 contains 15 residues. Between the trimmed V and J ends, which lost 7 bases and 3 bases, there was a span of 18 bases.